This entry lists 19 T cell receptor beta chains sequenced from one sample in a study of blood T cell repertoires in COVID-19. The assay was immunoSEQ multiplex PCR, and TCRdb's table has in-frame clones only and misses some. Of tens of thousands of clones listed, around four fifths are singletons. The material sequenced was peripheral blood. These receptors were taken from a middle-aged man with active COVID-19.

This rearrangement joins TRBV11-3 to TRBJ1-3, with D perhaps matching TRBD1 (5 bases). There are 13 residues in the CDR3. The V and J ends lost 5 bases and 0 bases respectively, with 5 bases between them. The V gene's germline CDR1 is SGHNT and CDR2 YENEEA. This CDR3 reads CASSQGSGNTIYF. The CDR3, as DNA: TGTGCCAGCAGCCAGGGCTCTGGAAACACCATATATTTT.

As DNA, the CDR3 is TGTGCCAGCAGCCCACCGGGGGGTTTTAGCGGGGAGCTGTTTTTT. Encoded protein: CASSPPGGFSGELFF. The chain employs TRBV5-4 and TRBJ2-2; the match to TRBD2 covers 7 bases. The CDR3 is 15 residues long. Trimming took 4 bases from V and 7 from J; bases not matched to a gene: 10. The V gene's germline CDR1 is SGHNT and CDR2 YYREEE (reference sequence).

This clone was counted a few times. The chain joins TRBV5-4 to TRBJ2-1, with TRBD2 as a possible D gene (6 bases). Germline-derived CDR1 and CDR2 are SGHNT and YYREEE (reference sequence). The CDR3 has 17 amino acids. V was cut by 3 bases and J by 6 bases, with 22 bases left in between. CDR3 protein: CASSSGLPYVGRNEQFF. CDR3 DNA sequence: TGTGCCAGCAGCTCGGGACTCCCGTACGTCGGTCGCAATGAGCAGTTCTTC.

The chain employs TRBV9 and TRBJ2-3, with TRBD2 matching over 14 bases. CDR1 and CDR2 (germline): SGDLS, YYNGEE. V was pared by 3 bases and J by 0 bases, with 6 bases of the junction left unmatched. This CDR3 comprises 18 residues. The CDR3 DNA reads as TGTGCCAGCAGCGCCGGGACTAGCGGGGGAGCTAGCACAGATACGCAGTATTTT. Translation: CASSAGTSGGASTDTQYF.

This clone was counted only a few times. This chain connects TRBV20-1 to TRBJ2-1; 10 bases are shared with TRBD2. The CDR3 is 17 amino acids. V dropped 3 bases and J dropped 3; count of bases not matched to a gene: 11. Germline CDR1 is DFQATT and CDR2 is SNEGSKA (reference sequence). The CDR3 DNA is TGCAGTGCTAGTGGGTTCGGGACTAGCGTCGACTACAATGAGCAGTTCTTC. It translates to CSASGFGTSVDYNEQFF.

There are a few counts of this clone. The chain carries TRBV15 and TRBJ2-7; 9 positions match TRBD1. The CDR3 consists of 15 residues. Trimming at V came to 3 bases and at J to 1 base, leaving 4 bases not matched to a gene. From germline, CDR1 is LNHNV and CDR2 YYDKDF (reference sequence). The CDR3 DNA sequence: TGTGCCACCAGCAGTGGGACAGGGCTATCCTACGAGCAGTACTTC. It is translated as CATSSGTGLSYEQYF.

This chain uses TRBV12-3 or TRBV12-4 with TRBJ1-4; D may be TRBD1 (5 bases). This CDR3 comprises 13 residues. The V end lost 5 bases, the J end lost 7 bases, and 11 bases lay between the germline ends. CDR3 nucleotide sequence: TGTGCCAGCAGTGACCTCAGGGCTGAAAAACTGTTTTTT. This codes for CASSDLRAEKLFF.

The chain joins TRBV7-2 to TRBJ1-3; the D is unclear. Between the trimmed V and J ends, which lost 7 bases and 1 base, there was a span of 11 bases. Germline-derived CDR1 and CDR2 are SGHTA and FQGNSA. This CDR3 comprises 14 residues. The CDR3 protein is CASTKYGSGNTIYF. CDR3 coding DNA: TGTGCCAGCACCAAGTACGGGTCTGGAAACACCATATATTTT. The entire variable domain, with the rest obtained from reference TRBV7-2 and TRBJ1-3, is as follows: GAGVSQSPSNKVTEKGKDVELRCDPISGHTALYWYRQSLGQGLEFLIYFQGNSAPDKSGLPSDRFSAERTGGSVSTLTIQRTQQEDSAVYLCASTKYGSGNTIYFGEGSWLTVV.

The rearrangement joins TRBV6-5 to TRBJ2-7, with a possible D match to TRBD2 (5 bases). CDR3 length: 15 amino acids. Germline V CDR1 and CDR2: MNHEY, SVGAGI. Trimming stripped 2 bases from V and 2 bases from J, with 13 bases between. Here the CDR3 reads CASSYQLGSTYEQYF. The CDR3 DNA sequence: TGTGCCAGCAGTTACCAACTAGGATCCACCTACGAGCAGTACTTC.

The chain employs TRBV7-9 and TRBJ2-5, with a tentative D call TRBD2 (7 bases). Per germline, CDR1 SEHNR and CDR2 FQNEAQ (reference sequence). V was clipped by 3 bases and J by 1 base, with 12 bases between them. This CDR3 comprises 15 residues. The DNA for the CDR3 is TGTGCCAGCAGCTTCGGGGGGCGAGTCCAAGAGACCCAGTACTTC. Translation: CASSFGGRVQETQYF. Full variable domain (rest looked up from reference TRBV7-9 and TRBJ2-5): DTGVSQNPRHKITKRGQNVTFRCDPISEHNRLYWYRQTLGQGPEFLTYFQNEAQLEKSRLLSDRFSAERPKGSFSTLEIQRTEQGDSAMYLCASSFGGRVQETQYFGPGTRLLVL.

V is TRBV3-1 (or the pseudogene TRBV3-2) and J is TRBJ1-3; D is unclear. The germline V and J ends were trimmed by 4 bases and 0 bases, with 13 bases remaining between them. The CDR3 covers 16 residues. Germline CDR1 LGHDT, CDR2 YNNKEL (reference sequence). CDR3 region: CASSLGLADSGNTIYF. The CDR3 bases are TGTGCCAGCAGCCTGGGCCTGGCCGACTCTGGAAACACCATATATTTT.

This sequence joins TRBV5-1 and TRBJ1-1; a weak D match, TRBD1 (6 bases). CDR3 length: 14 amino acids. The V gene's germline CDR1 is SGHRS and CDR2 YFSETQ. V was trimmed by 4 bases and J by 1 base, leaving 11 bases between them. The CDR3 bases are TGCGCCAGCAGCCGAACGGGACAGAACACTGAAGCTTTCTTT. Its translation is CASSRTGQNTEAFF.

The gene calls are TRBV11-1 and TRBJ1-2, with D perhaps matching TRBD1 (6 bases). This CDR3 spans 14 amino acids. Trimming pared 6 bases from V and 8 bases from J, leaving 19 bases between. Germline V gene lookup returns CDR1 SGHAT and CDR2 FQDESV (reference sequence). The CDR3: CASSSPRQAAGYTF. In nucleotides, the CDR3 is TGTGCCAGCAGTTCCCCGAGACAGGCGGCGGGCTACACCTTC.

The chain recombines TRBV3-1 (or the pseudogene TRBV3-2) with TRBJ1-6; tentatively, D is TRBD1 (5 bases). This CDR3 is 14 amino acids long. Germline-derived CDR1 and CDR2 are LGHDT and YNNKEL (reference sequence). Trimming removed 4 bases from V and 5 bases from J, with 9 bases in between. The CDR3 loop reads CASSPQGNNSPLHF. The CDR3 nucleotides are TGTGCCAGCAGCCCCCAGGGAAATAATTCACCCCTCCACTTT.

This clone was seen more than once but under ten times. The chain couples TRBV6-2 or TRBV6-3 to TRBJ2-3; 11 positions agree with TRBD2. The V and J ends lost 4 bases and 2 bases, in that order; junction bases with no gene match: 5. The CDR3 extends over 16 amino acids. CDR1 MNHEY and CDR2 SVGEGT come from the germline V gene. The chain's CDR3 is CASSWGLADNTDTQYF. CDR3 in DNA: TGTGCCAGCAGTTGGGGACTAGCGGACAACACAGATACGCAGTATTTT.

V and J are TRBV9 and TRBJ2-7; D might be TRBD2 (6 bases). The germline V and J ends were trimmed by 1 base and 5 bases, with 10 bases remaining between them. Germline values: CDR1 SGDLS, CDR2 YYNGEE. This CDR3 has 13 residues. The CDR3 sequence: CASSVRWGDEQYF. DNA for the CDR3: TGTGCCAGCAGCGTACGATGGGGGGACGAGCAGTACTTC.

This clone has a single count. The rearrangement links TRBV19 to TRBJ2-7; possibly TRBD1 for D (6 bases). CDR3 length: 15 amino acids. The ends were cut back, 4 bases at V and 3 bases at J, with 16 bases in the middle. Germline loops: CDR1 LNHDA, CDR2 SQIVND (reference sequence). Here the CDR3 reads CASSKQGGNGYEQYF. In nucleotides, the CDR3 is TGTGCCAGTAGTAAACAGGGTGGTAATGGCTACGAGCAGTACTTC. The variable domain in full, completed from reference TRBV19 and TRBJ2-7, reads DGGITQSPKYLFRKEGQNVTLSCEQNLNHDAMYWYRQDPGQGLRLIYYSQIVNDFQKGDIAEGYSVSREKKESFPLTVTSAQKNPTAFYLCASSKQGGNGYEQYFGPGTRLTVT.

CDR3 amino acids: CATSRGATGELFF. CDR3 coding DNA: TGTGCCACCAGCAGAGGAGCTACCGGGGAGCTGTTTTTT. The chain carries TRBV15 and TRBJ2-2; no reliable D call. The germline gives CDR1 LNHNV, CDR2 YYDKDF (reference sequence). V lost 1 base and J lost 5, with 5 bases in between. The CDR3 loop spans 13 amino acids.

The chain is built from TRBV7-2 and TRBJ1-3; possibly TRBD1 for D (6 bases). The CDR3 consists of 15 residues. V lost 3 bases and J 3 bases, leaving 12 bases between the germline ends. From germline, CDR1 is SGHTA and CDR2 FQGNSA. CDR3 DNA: TGTGCCAGCAGCTTCCGACAGACAGGTGGAAACACCATATATTTT. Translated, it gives CASSFRQTGGNTIYF.